Shown below are 12 T cell receptor beta chains from a single sample sequenced in a study of cytomegalovirus exposure and HLA in healthy donors. Amplification used 60 Vbeta primers and 13 Jbeta primers. Measured with immunoSEQ multiplex PCR; TCRdb has only the in-frame clones, and not every one. This sample carries 50,000 or so clones, with 9% to 15% going to the ten biggest clones. Material for sequencing was PBMCs. Receptors were obtained from a woman in her fifties or sixties in good health and CMV-seropositive.

CDR3 sequence reads: CASSYFEGEQFF. CDR3 in DNA: TGTGCCAGCAGTTACTTTGAGGGTGAGCAGTTCTTC. This chain links TRBV6-5 with TRBJ2-1, with TRBD2 as a possible D gene (5 bases). Germline V gene data show CDR1 as MNHEY and CDR2 as SVGAGI. Trimming shortened V by 1 base and J by 9 bases, and 7 bases separated the two germline ends. This CDR3 region has 12 residues.

This sequence joins TRBV28 and TRBJ2-2; a weak D match, TRBD2 (6 bases). The V end lost 4 bases, the J end lost 0 bases, and 9 bases lay between the germline ends. The length of the CDR3 is 15 residues. Per germline, CDR1 MDHEN and CDR2 SYDVKM. CDR3 DNA: TGTGCCAGCAGTTCGGGACTCGCGAACACCGGGGAGCTGTTTTTT. Translated, it gives CASSSGLANTGELFF.

The chain carries TRBV10-2 and TRBJ1-1; D is perhaps TRBD1 (6 bases). V shed 7 bases and J shed 4 bases, with 19 bases lying between them. The V gene's germline CDR1 is WSHSY and CDR2 SAAADI. The CDR3 loop spans 15 amino acids. The CDR3 reads CASTGGANRGTEAFF. In nucleotides, the CDR3 is TGCGCCAGCACCGGGGGGGCCAACCGGGGCACTGAAGCTTTCTTT.

This chain links TRBV19 with TRBJ1-2; TRBD1 agrees at 9 bases. The CDR3 consists of 13 residues. CDR1 is LNHDA, CDR2 SQIVND, per germline (reference sequence). V lost 6 bases and J lost 8; bases outside the gene matches: 7. The CDR3, as DNA: TGTGCCAGTAGCAACCGGGACAGGGACGGCTACACCTTC. Its protein is CASSNRDRDGYTF. Full variable domain (missing parts from reference TRBV19 and TRBJ1-2): DGGITQSPKYLFRKEGQNVTLSCEQNLNHDAMYWYRQDPGQGLRLIYYSQIVNDFQKGDIAEGYSVSREKKESFPLTVTSAQKNPTAFYLCASSNRDRDGYTFGSGTRLTVV.

The chain recombines TRBV5-1 with TRBJ1-6; 8 positions agree with TRBD1. The CDR3 extends over 17 amino acids. Per the germline V gene, CDR1 is SGHRS and CDR2 is YFSETQ. V shed 0 bases, J shed 8 bases, and the junction held 10 bases outside the gene matches. The CDR3 loop reads CASSLASPGGAYSPLHF. Written as DNA, the CDR3 is TGCGCCAGCAGCTTGGCCTCCCCAGGGGGCGCCTATTCACCCCTCCACTTT.

This CDR3 reads CASSFGTGIGEQYF. The CDR3 coding sequence is TGCGCCAGCAGTTTCGGGACAGGGATCGGCGAGCAGTACTTC. V gene TRBV10-1 combines with J gene TRBJ2-7; 9 nucleotides match TRBD1. The CDR3 loop spans 14 amino acids. Germline lookup yields CDR1 WNHNN and CDR2 SYGVQD (reference sequence). Trimming removed 5 bases from V and 6 bases from J; junction bases left unmatched: 8.

The chain recombines TRBV19 with TRBJ2-7; D remains ambiguous. Germline assignment: CDR1 LNHDA and CDR2 SQIVND (reference sequence). Trimming removed 6 bases at V and 2 bases at J, with 17 bases between. CDR3 size: 15 residues. This CDR3 reads CASSCFDNHAYEQYF. Here the CDR3 DNA reads TGTGCCAGTAGCTGTTTTGACAACCACGCCTACGAGCAGTACTTC. Full variable domain (outside the CDR3, taken from reference TRBV19 and TRBJ2-7): DGGITQSPKYLFRKEGQNVTLSCEQNLNHDAMYWYRQDPGQGLRLIYYSQIVNDFQKGDIAEGYSVSREKKESFPLTVTSAQKNPTAFYLCASSCFDNHAYEQYFGPGTRLTVT.

J is TRBJ2-3 and V is TRBV19; 9 bases are a match to TRBD1. Germline CDR1 and CDR2: LNHDA and SQIVND (reference sequence). The CDR3 consists of 13 residues. The J segment lost 6 bases and the V segment lost 10 bases, leaving 8 bases of the junction unmatched. The CDR3 protein is CATGTGYGDTQYF. The CDR3 DNA sequence: TGTGCCACCGGGACAGGGTATGGTGATACGCAGTATTTT.

In regard to this clone: An end of the junction differs from the germline gene, which may be a read error. V usage is TRBV7-7 and J usage is TRBJ2-5, with TRBD2 matching 7 bases. CDR1 and CDR2 (germline): SSHAT, FNYEAQ (reference sequence). The CDR3 spans 17 residues. CDR3 amino acids: CASSPSGGMRIQETQYF. CDR3 nucleotides: TGTGCTAGCAGCCCTAGCGGAGGGATGCGAATCCAAGAGACCCAGTACTTC. The full variable domain, completed using reference TRBV7-7 and TRBJ2-5, is GAGVSQSPRYKVTKRGQDVTLRCDPISSHATLYWYQQALGQGPEFLTYFNYEAQPDKSGLPSDRFSAERPEGSISTLTIQRTEQRDSAMYRCASSPSGGMRIQETQYFGPGTRLLVL.

V usage is TRBV11-3 and J usage is TRBJ2-1; D uncertain. This CDR3 is built from 14 residues. Germline CDR1 is SGHNT and CDR2 is YENEEA. V was shortened by 4 bases and J by 9 bases, with 16 bases between the two germline ends. DNA for the CDR3: TGTGCCAGCAGCTCCCGTGTGGCGGCCGGTGAGCAGTTCTTC. Translating it yields CASSSRVAAGEQFF.

V gene TRBV13 combines with J gene TRBJ1-3, with 7 bases aligning to TRBD1. This CDR3 is built from 14 residues. V lost 0 bases to trimming and J lost 5 bases; unmatched junction nucleotides: 1. Looked up from germline, CDR1 is PRHDT and CDR2 is FYEKMQ (reference sequence). The chain's CDR3 is CASSLGQGRNTIYF. The CDR3 DNA reads as TGTGCCAGCAGCTTAGGACAGGGGCGAAACACCATATATTTT.

This chain joins TRBV6-6 and TRBJ1-5; no reliable D call. CDR3 length: 14 amino acids. Trimming pared 4 bases from V and 0 bases from J, leaving 7 bases between. Germline assignment: CDR1 MNHNY and CDR2 SVGAGI (reference sequence). The CDR3 loop is CASSSFYSNQPQHF. DNA for the CDR3: TGTGCCAGCAGTTCCTTTTATAGCAATCAGCCCCAGCATTTT.